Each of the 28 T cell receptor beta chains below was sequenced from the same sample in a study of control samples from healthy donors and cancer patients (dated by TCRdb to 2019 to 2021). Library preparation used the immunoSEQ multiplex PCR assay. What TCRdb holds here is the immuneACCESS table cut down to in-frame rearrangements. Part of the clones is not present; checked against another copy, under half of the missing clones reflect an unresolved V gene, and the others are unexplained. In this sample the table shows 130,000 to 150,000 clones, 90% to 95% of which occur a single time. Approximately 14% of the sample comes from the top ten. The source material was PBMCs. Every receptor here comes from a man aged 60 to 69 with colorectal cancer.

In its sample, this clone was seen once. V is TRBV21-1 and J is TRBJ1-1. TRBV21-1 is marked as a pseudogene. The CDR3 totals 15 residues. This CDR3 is CASSPSGPWGTEAFF. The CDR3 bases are TGTGCCAGCAGCCCTTCCGGGCCCTGGGGCACTGAAGCTTTCTTT.

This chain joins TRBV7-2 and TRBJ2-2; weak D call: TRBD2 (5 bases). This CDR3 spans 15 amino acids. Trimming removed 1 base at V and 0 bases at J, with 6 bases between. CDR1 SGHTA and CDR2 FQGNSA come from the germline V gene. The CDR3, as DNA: TGTGCCAGCAGCTTAGGCGGGTCGAACACCGGGGAGCTGTTTTTT. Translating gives CASSLGGSNTGELFF.

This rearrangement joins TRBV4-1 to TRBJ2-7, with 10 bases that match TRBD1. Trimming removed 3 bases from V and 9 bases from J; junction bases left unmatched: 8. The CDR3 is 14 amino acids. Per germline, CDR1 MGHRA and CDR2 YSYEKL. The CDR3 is CASSHPGQGLGQYF. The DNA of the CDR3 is TGCGCCAGCAGCCACCCGGGACAGGGGTTGGGGCAGTACTTC.

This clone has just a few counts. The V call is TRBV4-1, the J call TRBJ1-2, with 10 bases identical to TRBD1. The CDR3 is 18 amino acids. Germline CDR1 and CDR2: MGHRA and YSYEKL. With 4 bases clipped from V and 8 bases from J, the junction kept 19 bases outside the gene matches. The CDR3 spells CASSPQDLTGTGVGGYTF. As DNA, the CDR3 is TGCGCCAGCAGCCCACAAGATCTCACCGGGACAGGGGTAGGGGGCTACACCTTC.

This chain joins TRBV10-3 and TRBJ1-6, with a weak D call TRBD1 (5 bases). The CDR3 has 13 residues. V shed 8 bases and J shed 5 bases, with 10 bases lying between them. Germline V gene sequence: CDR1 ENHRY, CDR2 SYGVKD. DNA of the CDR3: TGTGCCATCGGAGGGACCGATAATTCACCCCTCCACTTT. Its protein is CAIGGTDNSPLHF.

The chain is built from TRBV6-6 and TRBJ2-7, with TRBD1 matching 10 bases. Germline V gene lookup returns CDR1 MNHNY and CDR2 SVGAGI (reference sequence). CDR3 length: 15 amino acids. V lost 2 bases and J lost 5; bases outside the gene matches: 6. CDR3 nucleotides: TGTGCCAGCAGTTACCAGACAGGGGGCAAGGACGAGCAGTACTTC. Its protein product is CASSYQTGGKDEQYF.

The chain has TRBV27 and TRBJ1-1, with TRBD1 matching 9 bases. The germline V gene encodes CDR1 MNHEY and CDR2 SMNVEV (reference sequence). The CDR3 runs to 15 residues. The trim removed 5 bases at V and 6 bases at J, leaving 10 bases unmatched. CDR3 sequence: CASSQMDRGTPEAFF. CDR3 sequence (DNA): TGTGCCAGCAGTCAAATGGACAGGGGTACCCCTGAAGCTTTCTTT.

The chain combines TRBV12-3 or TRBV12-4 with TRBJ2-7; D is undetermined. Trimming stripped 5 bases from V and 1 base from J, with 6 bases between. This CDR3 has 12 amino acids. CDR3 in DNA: TGTGCCAGCAGTGGGGTGTCCTACGAGCAGTACTTC. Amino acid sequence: CASSGVSYEQYF.

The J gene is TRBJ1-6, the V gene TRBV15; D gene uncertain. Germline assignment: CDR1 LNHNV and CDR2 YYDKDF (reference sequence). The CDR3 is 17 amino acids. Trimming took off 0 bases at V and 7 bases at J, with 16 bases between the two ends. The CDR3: CATSRDPVGNRNSPLHF. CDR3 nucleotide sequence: TGTGCCACCAGCAGAGATCCCGTAGGGAATCGCAATTCACCCCTCCACTTT.

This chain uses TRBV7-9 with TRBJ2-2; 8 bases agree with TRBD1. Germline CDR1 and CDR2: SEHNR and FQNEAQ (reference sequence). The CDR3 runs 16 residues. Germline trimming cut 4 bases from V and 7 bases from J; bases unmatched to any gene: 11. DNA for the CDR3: TGTGCCAGCAGCTCGTCCGGGACAGGACCTTTCGGGGAGCTGTTTTTT. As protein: CASSSSGTGPFGELFF.

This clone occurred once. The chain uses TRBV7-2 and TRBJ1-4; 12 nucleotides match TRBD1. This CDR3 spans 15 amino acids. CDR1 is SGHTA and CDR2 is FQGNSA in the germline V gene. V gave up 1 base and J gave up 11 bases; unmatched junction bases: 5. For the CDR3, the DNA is TGTGCCAGCAGCTTAGGGGGGACAGGGGGCGGGAAACTGTTTTTT. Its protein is CASSLGGTGGGKLFF.

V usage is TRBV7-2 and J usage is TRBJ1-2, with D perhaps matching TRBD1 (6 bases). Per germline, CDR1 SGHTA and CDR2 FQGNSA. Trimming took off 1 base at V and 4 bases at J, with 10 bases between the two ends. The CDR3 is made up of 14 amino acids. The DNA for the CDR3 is TGTGCCAGCAGCTTAGTAGTAGGGGGCTATGGCTACACCTTC. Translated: CASSLVVGGYGYTF.

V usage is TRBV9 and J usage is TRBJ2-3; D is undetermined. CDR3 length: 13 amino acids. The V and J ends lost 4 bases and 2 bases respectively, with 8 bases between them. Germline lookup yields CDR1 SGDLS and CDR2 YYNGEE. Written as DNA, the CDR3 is TGTGCCAGCAGCTCTCCCTACACAGATACGCAGTATTTT. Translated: CASSSPYTDTQYF.

The CDR3 nucleotides read TGTGCCAGCAGACCCGACACGACCTCTAACACTGAAGCTTTCTTT. This codes for CASRPDTTSNTEAFF. The chain is built from TRBV6-5 and TRBJ1-1; D is unclear. The germline V and J ends were trimmed by 6 bases and 2 bases, with 16 bases remaining between them. This CDR3 comprises 15 residues. Germline CDR1 MNHEY, CDR2 SVGAGI.

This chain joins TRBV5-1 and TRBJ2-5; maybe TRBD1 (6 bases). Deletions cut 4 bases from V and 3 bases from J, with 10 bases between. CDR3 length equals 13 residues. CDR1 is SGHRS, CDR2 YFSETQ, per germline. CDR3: CASSPGQKETQYF. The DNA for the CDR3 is TGCGCCAGCAGCCCCGGACAGAAAGAGACCCAGTACTTC.

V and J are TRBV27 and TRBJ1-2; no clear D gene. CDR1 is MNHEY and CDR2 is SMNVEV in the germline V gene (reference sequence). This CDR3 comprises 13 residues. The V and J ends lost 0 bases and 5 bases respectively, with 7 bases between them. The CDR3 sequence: CASSLSWEYGYTF. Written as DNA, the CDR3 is TGTGCCAGCAGTTTATCCTGGGAGTATGGCTACACCTTC.

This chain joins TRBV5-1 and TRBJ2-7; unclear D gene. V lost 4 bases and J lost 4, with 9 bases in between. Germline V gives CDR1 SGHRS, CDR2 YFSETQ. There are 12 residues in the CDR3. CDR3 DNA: TGCGCCAGCAGCCCGTATGGGTACGAGCAGTACTTC. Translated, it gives CASSPYGYEQYF. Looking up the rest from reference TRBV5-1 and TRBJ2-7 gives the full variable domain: KAGVTQTPRYLIKTRGQQVTLSCSPISGHRSVSWYQQTPGQGLQFLFEYFSETQRNKGNFPGRFSGRQFSNSRSEMNVSTLELGDSALYLCASSPYGYEQYFGPGTRLTVT.

In DNA form, the CDR3 reads TGTGCCAGCAGTTACTCTCAGGGACTAGTGGGCATTCAGTACTTC. Amino acid sequence: CASSYSQGLVGIQYF. J is TRBJ2-4 and V is TRBV6-2 or TRBV6-3, with 8 bases that match TRBD2. CDR1 MNHEY and CDR2 SVGEGT come from the germline V gene. The J segment lost 9 bases and the V segment lost 0 bases, leaving 7 bases of the junction unmatched. The CDR3 loop spans 15 amino acids.

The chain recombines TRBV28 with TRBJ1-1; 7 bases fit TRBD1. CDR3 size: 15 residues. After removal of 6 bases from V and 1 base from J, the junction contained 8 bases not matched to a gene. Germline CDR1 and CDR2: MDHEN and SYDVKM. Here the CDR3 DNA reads TGTGCCAGCAGCTCTCCGACAGGGCCGAACACTGAAGCTTTCTTT. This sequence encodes CASSSPTGPNTEAFF. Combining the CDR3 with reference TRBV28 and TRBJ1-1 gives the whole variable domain DVKVTQSSRYLVKRTGEKVFLECVQDMDHENMFWYRQDPGLGLRLIYFSYDVKMKEKGDIPEGYSVSREKKERFSLILESASTNQTSMYLCASSSPTGPNTEAFFGQGTRLTVV.

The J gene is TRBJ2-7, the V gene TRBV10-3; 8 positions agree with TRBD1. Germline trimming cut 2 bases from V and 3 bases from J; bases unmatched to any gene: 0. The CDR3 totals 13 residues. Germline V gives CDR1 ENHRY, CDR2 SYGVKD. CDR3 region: CAISEGQGYEQYF. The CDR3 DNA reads TGTGCCATCAGTGAGGGACAGGGCTACGAGCAGTACTTC.

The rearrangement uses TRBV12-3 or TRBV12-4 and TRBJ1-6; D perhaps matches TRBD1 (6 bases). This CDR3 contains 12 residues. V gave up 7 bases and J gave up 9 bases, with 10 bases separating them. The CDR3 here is CASTQGSSPLHF. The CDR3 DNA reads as TGTGCCAGCACCCAGGGGAGTTCACCCCTCCACTTT.

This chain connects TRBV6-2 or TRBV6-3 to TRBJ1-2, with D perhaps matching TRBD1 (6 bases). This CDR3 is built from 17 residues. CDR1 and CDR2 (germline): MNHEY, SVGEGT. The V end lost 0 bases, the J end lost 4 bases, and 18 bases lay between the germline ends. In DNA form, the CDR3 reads TGTGCCAGCAGTTACTCGTCCCAGGGGCGGGTGGCCTATGGCTACACCTTC. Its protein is CASSYSSQGRVAYGYTF.

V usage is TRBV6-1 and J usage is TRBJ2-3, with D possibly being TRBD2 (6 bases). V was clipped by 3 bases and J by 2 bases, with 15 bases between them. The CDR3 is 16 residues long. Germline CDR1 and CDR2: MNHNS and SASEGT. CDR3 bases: TGTGCCAGCAGTGATGGGGGGTTTAAGGTCACAGATACGCAGTATTTT. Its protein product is CASSDGGFKVTDTQYF.

The CDR3 spells CASSQPGNSPLHF. In nucleotides, the CDR3 is TGTGCCAGCAGCCAACCAGGGAATTCACCCCTCCACTTT. The rearrangement links TRBV3-1 (or the pseudogene TRBV3-2) to TRBJ1-6; D might be TRBD1 (5 bases). This CDR3 has 13 amino acids. Germline V CDR1 and CDR2: LGHDT, YNNKEL (reference sequence). The V gene lost 2 bases and the J gene lost 7 bases, with 6 bases spanning the gap.

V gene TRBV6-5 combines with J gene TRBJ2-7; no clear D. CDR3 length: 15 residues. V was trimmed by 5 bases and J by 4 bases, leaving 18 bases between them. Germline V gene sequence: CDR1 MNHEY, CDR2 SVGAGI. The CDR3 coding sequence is TGTGCCAGCAGTCCCGGTGTCAGAGCGAGGTACGAGCAGTACTTC. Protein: CASSPGVRARYEQYF.

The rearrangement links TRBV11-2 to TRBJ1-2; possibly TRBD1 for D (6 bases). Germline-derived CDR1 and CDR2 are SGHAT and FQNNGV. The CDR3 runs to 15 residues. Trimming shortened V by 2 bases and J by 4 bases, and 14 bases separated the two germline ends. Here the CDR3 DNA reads TGTGCCAGCAGCTTAACCGGGGGCATGGGCTATGGCTACACCTTC. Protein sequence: CASSLTGGMGYGYTF.

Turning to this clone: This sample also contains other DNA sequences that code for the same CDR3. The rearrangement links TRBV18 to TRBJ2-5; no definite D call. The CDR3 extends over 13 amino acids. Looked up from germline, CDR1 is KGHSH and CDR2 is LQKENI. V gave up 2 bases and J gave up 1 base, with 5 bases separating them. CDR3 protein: CASSPDSQETQYF. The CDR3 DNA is TGTGCCAGCTCACCAGACTCCCAAGAGACCCAGTACTTC.

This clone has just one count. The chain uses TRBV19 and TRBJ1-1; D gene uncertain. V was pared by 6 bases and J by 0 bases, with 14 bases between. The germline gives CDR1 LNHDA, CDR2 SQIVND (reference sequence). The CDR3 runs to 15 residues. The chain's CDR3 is CASRGKVGVNTEAFF. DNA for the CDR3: TGTGCCAGTAGGGGAAAGGTAGGTGTGAACACTGAAGCTTTCTTT.